This TCR beta chain was captured in a study of graft-versus-host responses after intestinal transplantation. On the study more broadly: Recipients had multivisceral, liver-intestinal, or isolated intestinal transplants. Uniformly, recipients were administered anti-thymocyte globulin induction with subsequent tacrolimus and steroids for roughly three years.

Study-level points and caveats: Early HvG declines after transplant were associated with peak circulating GvH clone levels. Analysis identified GvH clones in recipient marrow, with some appearing first in ileum or blood.

Trimming cost V 10 bases and J 2 bases; bases outside gene matches: 11. Germline V CDR1 and CDR2: MNHNS, SASEGT. The CDR3 extends over 15 amino acids. Worth noting for this clone: Its target is not known.

Libraries were prepared by immunoSEQ multiplex PCR; TCRdb keeps only in-frame clonotypes and omits some of them. The sample consists of 80,000 to 100,000 clones, 85% to 90% of them appearing once. The TCR was taken from a human donor who received an intestinal transplant. J is TRBJ2-7 and V is TRBV6-1, with TRBD2 matching 10 bases. The sample consisted of unstimulated CD4+ T cells sorted from spleen or lymph node cells, taken before intestinal transplant. This CDR3 is CAIRPLAGATYEQYF. CDR3 in DNA: TGTGCCATCCGACCTCTAGCGGGGGCGACCTACGAGCAGTACTTC.